This TCR beta chain was sequenced in a study of long-term antiretroviral therapy in people with HIV. Whole-study results and caveats: ART adherence was not documented, and neither viral resistance nor therapy changes had any data. Clones that had undergone expansion before ART prevailed in the repertoire throughout all time points. Repertoires from HIV showed CDR3 length ranges narrower than those of controls.

Version v3.0 of the immunoSEQ assay was performed at survey level. The table came from immunoSEQ multiplex PCR; TCRdb's copy has only in-frame clones and leaves some out. There are 30,000 to 40,000 clones in the sample; roughly 85% occur only once, and approximately 4.7% lies in the top ten. Remarks on this clone: The target antigen is unknown.

This CDR3 is built from 17 residues. Germline assignment: CDR1 SGHVS and CDR2 FNYEAQ. Trimming left V 2 bases short and J 0 bases short, with 14 bases between. The sequence came from a man aged 18 to 30 with HIV. The chain employs TRBV7-6 and TRBJ2-1, with D possibly matching TRBD2 (6 bases). Sequences were derived from unsorted PBMCs, sampled about 3.4 years after starting antiretroviral therapy. CDR3 amino acids: CASSLSSGLSSYNEQFF. The CDR3 DNA sequence: TGTGCCAGCAGCTTAAGTAGCGGTCTAAGCTCCTACAATGAGCAGTTCTTC. The entire variable domain, with the rest obtained from reference TRBV7-6 and TRBJ2-1, is as follows: GAGVSQSPRYKVTKRGQDVALRCDPISGHVSLYWYRQALGQGPEFLTYFNYEAQQDKSGLPNDRFSAERPEGSISTLTIQRTEQRDSAMYRCASSLSSGLSSYNEQFFGPGTRLTVL.